The clone carrying this TCR beta chain was detected ten times or more. V was trimmed by 0 bases and J by 1 base, leaving 10 bases between them. This CDR3 region has 15 residues. Germline CDR1 reads DFQATT; CDR2 reads SNEGSKA (reference sequence). Using unique molecular identifiers, the investigators prepared the TCRbeta library. TCRdb reanalysed the PCR reads using MiXCR and keeps one entry per CDR3 protein. This sample carries approximately 150,000 distinct CDR3 sequences, 8% to 10% of them seen once, and the ten largest clones take over 15%. This sample was taken from a study of T-cell reconstitution after alpha-beta-depleted transplantation in children.

The clonotype comes from a female patient under 10 years old who had a stem cell transplant for congenital amegakaryocytic thrombocytopenia, so the T cells may come from the graft donor. This specimen consisted of PBMCs, mostly from graft donor cells, obtained 180 days after TCRalphabeta/CD19-depleted stem cell transplant. This rearrangement joins TRBV20-1 to TRBJ1-5; a possible D gene is TRBD1 (5 bases). As DNA, the CDR3 is TGCAGTGCTAGAGATAGGGCAGGGAGCAATCAGCCCCAGCATTTT. It is translated as CSARDRAGSNQPQHF.